Listed below are T cell receptor beta chains from one sample, sequenced in a study of cytomegalovirus exposure and HLA in healthy donors. The table came from immunoSEQ multiplex PCR; TCRdb's copy has only in-frame clones and leaves some out. There are more than 85,000 clones in the sample; 70% to 80% occur only once, and around 3.5% lies in the top ten. Sequencing was carried out using PBMCs. These receptor sequences come from a male donor in good health and CMV-seropositive. The CDR3 runs from the conserved cysteine through the conserved F or W. Fields, in order: V gene, J gene, D gene, CDR3 protein. A D gene is named only where the DNA matches it firmly.

>TRBV19|TRBJ1-5|.
CASSIAQRYQPQHF
>TRBV2|TRBJ1-2|.
CASSPEGGLRYGYTF
>TRBV19|TRBJ2-2|TRBD1
CASSIRTGVPGELFF
>TRBV5-4|TRBJ2-5|TRBD1
CASSDRTGDETQYF
>TRBV7-9|TRBJ1-2|TRBD1
CASSSRQGRNYGYTF
>TRBV2|TRBJ2-6|TRBD1
CASSGGGSRANVLTF
>TRBV7-8|TRBJ1-5|.
CASSPSPPGNWIQPQHF
>TRBV5-6|TRBJ2-1|TRBD2
CASSLLASGGPYNEQFF
>TRBV4-3|TRBJ2-5|TRBD1
CASRDRGSETQYF
>TRBV6-5|TRBJ1-1|TRBD1
CASSSGTAAEAFF
>TRBV11-1|TRBJ1-1|.
CASSFEANTEAFF
>TRBV4-2|TRBJ1-1|.
CASSQASGVVTEAFF
>TRBV5-1|TRBJ1-5|TRBD1
CASRPTYRGLNQPQHF
>TRBV30|TRBJ2-3|.
CAWSVEDTQYF
>TRBV5-1|TRBJ2-3|TRBD1
CASSSTGVTSTDTQYF
>TRBV28|TRBJ1-1|TRBD1
CASSFDRGYGTEAFF
>TRBV7-9|TRBJ2-7|TRBD1
CASSFLVGRTGGTYEQYF
>TRBV7-9|TRBJ2-7|.
CASSLTSREQYF
>TRBV5-1|TRBJ2-1|.
CASSLGSVHNEQFF
>TRBV10-3|TRBJ1-1|TRBD1
CAISSDREFTEAFF
>TRBV19|TRBJ2-5|TRBD2
CASSLGRGGIQTQYF
>TRBV30|TRBJ2-5|TRBD2
CAWSMRGGSRETQYF
>TRBV25-1|TRBJ2-2|.
CASSPLSGEHTGELFF
>TRBV5-1|TRBJ1-2|.
CASSLDPGGNYGYTF
>TRBV19|TRBJ2-7|.
CASSIDISYEQYF
>TRBV6-5|TRBJ1-1|.
CASRTPGQLNTEAFF
>TRBV4-1|TRBJ1-2|.
CASSQERPGMYGYTF
>TRBV18|TRBJ2-5|.
CASSPNQETQYF
>TRBV9|TRBJ2-1|.
CASSPPGGGGAYNEQFF
>TRBV6-1|TRBJ1-1|TRBD1
CADGTGTHTEAFF
>TRBV5-1|TRBJ1-1|.
CASSLVSGNTEAFF
>TRBV11-2|TRBJ2-5|TRBD1
CASSLGWLGQGAETQYF
>TRBV5-1|TRBJ2-4|.
CASSLIQGGAKNIQYF
>TRBV2|TRBJ1-3|.
CASSAGDGNTIYF
>TRBV21-1|TRBJ2-1|.
CASSRTGISYNEQFF
>TRBV5-6|TRBJ2-1|TRBD2
CASSSSSGGLNEQFF
>TRBV2|TRBJ2-5|TRBD2
CASSEIGLAGETQYF
>TRBV5-1|TRBJ2-1|TRBD2
CASSGTSGGYEQFF
>TRBV2|TRBJ1-6|.
CASSGTGIVGPPLHF
>TRBV18|TRBJ1-2|.
CASSQQGYYGYTF
>TRBV30|TRBJ1-6|.
CAWSGGGGSPLHF
>TRBV9|TRBJ1-4|TRBD1
CASSVGTGGEKLFF
>TRBV6-1|TRBJ1-5|.
CASSARQQGNQPQHF
>TRBV29-1|TRBJ2-3|TRBD1
CSVEGGQGTDTQYF
>TRBV27|TRBJ1-2|.
CASSFAAGRGYTF
>TRBV28|TRBJ2-5|TRBD1
CASSLLRTGRLETQYF
>TRBV30|TRBJ2-7|.
CAWSADSLHEQYF
>TRBV7-3|TRBJ1-1|.
CASSLYALTEAFF
>TRBV6-1|TRBJ2-7|TRBD1
CASSEPIGQGQYEQYF
>TRBV10-3|TRBJ1-4|.
CAISATASGTTNEKLFF
>TRBV5-1|TRBJ2-7|.
CASSLGAGALSSYEQYF
>TRBV29-1|TRBJ1-1|.
CSVEDRGSYTEAFF
>TRBV9|TRBJ2-1|.
CASSVASLNEQFF